This TCR beta chain is from a study of blood T cell repertoires in COVID-19. Background on the study: Collection of acute and convalescent COVID-19 samples took place in the United States, Italy and Spain. Sources were T cells, B-cell-depleted T cells, or PBMCs; the material itself was cDNA or gDNA.

Authors' methods: Quantification of nucleated cells was approximated via reference gene primer amplification. The repertoire was sequenced with immunoSEQ multiplex PCR; TCRdb's copy has only in-frame clones and lacks some. For V, J and clone size, that table is used; D and trimming come from the DNA. Here the sample spans fewer than 300,000 clones, 80% to 90% being singletons. This TCR was recovered from a man aged 25 to 45 with acute or convalescent COVID-19. Specimen: peripheral blood.

CDR3: CAWSVFPRTGYEQYF. In DNA, the CDR3 is TGTGCCTGGAGTGTGTTTCCCCGAACAGGCTACGAGCAGTACTTC. The V and J genes are TRBV30 and TRBJ2-7; weak D call: TRBD1 (5 bases). This CDR3 is built from 15 residues. The V and J ends lost 0 bases and 3 bases respectively, with 15 bases between them. Germline-derived CDR1 and CDR2 are GTSNPN and SVGIG (reference sequence).